The 11 T cell receptor beta chains presented below share a single source sample, sequenced in a study of regulatory T cells in long-lasting Graves disease. Arm-PCR with iRepertoire HTBI primers amplified the CDR3 regions for these TCR beta libraries. TCRdb independently ran MiXCR on the multiplex PCR reads; one entry per CDR3 protein. This sample has 400,000 to 500,000 distinct CDR3 sequences, with 20% to 25% found just once. Indicated time point: persistent/refractory GD, antithyroid drugs over 5 years with positive TRAb. TCR sequences were obtained from RNA taken from PBMCs. The starting material was peripheral blood mononuclear cells (PBMCs), obtained when the disease was refractory, from a patient treated with antithyroid drugs. These receptors were collected from a female donor with Graves disease.

This clonotype has ten or more counts. The V call is TRBV3-1, the J call TRBJ1-2; D is uncertain. V was pared by 0 bases and J by 6 bases, with 14 bases between. Germline CDR1 reads LGHDT; CDR2 reads YNNKEL (reference sequence). This CDR3 is built from 15 residues. The CDR3 sequence: CASSQESPPWDGYTF. The CDR3, as DNA: TGTGCCAGCAGCCAAGAAAGTCCGCCGTGGGATGGCTACACCTTC.

The chain is built from TRBV27 and TRBJ2-7; D is tentatively TRBD1 or TRBD2 (6 bases each). The CDR3 is 16 residues long. Between the trimmed V and J ends, which lost 5 bases and 3 bases, there was a span of 20 bases. Germline values: CDR1 MNHEY, CDR2 SMNVEV (reference sequence). The chain's CDR3 is CASSPSTGGPNYEQYF. The CDR3 nucleotides are TGTGCCAGCAGTCCATCCACCGGGGGCCCTAACTACGAGCAGTACTTC.

The chain has TRBV6-2 or TRBV6-3 and TRBJ2-7, with D perhaps matching TRBD2 (5 bases). The CDR3 is made up of 14 amino acids. With 6 bases removed from V and 1 base from J, the gap between germline ends came to 13 bases. Germline values: CDR1 MNHEY, CDR2 SVGEGT. The CDR3 coding sequence is TGTGCCAGCAGCTTAGACTGGACTTCCTACGAGCAGTACTTC. Its protein is CASSLDWTSYEQYF.

The rearrangement uses TRBV6-2 or TRBV6-3 and TRBJ2-7; no clear D gene. The CDR3 length is 14 residues. Germline values: CDR1 MNHEY, CDR2 SVGEGT. The V end lost 6 bases, the J end lost 0 bases, and 12 bases lay between the germline ends. CDR3 sequence: CASRLPHSSYEQYF. CDR3 sequence (DNA): TGTGCCAGCAGGCTCCCACATAGCTCCTACGAGCAGTACTTC.

This clonotype was seen at least ten times. The V call is TRBV5-1, the J call TRBJ1-2, with a weak D call TRBD1 (6 bases). The V end was cut by 5 bases, the J end by 3 bases, with 26 bases between. The germline CDR1 and CDR2 sequences are SGHRS and YFSETQ. The CDR3 sequence is 18 residues long. This CDR3 reads CASSSQFGGQPDDYGYTF. CDR3 sequence (DNA): TGCGCCAGCAGTTCCCAGTTCGGCGGACAGCCCGATGACTATGGCTACACCTTC.

The table lists this clonotype with many counts. The chain has TRBV27 and TRBJ2-5; D is ambiguous. V dropped 8 bases and J dropped 2 bases, with 12 bases sitting between them. The CDR3 runs 13 residues. Germline V gene data show CDR1 as MNHEY and CDR2 as SMNVEV (reference sequence). The CDR3 DNA sequence: TGTGCCAGCCGCACGCTGGGACAAGAGACCCAGTACTTC. It yields the protein CASRTLGQETQYF.

This clonotype was counted a few times. The chain joins TRBV28 to TRBJ1-4, with 9 bases that match TRBD1. The CDR3 consists of 15 residues. V dropped 5 bases and J dropped 5; count of bases not matched to a gene: 6. Germline assignment: CDR1 MDHEN and CDR2 SYDVKM. The DNA of the CDR3 is TGTGCCAGCAGTCCCGTGGGGACAGGGAATGAAAAACTGTTTTTT. This sequence encodes CASSPVGTGNEKLFF.

This clonotype showed up many times. This chain uses TRBV6-5 with TRBJ2-5; TRBD2 might be the D (6 bases). The germline V gene has CDR1 MNHEY and CDR2 SVGAGI. V lost 4 bases to trimming and J lost 5 bases, with 11 bases between them. The CDR3 is made up of 13 amino acids. DNA of the CDR3: TGTGCCAGCAGTTTTGGAGGGGCGGAGACCCAGTACTTC. It specifies CASSFGGAETQYF.

This clonotype was seen only a few times. V usage is TRBV28 and J usage is TRBJ2-1, with 8 positions matching TRBD2. With 7 bases clipped from V and 4 bases from J, the junction kept 6 bases outside the gene matches. Germline V gene data show CDR1 as MDHEN and CDR2 as SYDVKM. This CDR3 is 14 amino acids long. The CDR3 coding sequence is TGTGCCAGCAATCTAGCGGGCGGATACAATGAGCAGTTCTTC. Translation gives CASNLAGGYNEQFF.

This clonotype was recorded many times. The V gene is TRBV11-2, the J gene TRBJ1-1; 9 nucleotides line up with TRBD1. Losses at the gene ends were 5 bases for V and 6 bases for J; bases not matched to a gene: 10. CDR3 length: 15 amino acids. From germline, CDR1 is SGHAT and CDR2 FQNNGV. CDR3 residues: CASSALGTGPPEAFF. CDR3 DNA sequence: TGTGCCAGCAGCGCCCTTGGGACAGGGCCTCCTGAAGCTTTCTTT.

The sample holds many counts of this clonotype. In DNA, the CDR3 is TGTGCCACCAGCAGAGATAAGGGGTACGAGCAGTACTTC. Translated: CATSRDKGYEQYF. This chain uses TRBV15 with TRBJ2-7; D might be TRBD1 (5 bases). The CDR3 totals 13 residues. V shed 0 bases and J shed 4 bases, with 7 bases lying between them. The germline V gene encodes CDR1 LNHNV and CDR2 YYDKDF (reference sequence).